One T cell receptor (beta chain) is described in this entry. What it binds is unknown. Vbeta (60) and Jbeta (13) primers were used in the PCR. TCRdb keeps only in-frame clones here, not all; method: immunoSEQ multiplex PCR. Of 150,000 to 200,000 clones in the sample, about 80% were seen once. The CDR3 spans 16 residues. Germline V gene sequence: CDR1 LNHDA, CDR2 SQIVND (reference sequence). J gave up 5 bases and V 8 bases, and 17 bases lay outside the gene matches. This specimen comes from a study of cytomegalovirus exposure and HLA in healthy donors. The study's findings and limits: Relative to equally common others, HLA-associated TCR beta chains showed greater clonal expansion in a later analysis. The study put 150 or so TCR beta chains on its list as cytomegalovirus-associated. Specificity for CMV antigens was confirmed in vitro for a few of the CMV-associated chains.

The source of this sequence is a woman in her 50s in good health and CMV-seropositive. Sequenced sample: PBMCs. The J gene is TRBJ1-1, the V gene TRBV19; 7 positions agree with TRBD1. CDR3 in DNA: TGTGCCAGTTCGAGGACAGGTTTGGGGCTTGGTACTGAAGCTTTCTTT. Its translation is CASSRTGLGLGTEAFF.